Presented here are 4 T cell receptor beta chains from one specimen sequenced in a study of T cells in Graves' hyperthyroidism and ophthalmopathy. RNA transcripts gave rise to amplified TCR beta CDR3 regions. First-round RT-PCR with HTBI primers amplified the TCR CDR3 region. TCRdb re-analysed the multiplex PCR reads in MiXCR, keeping a single row per CDR3 protein. Altogether fewer than 500,000 distinct CDR3 sequences are present, roughly 14% being singletons, with the ten largest covering over 10%. Sequenced material: blood. Receptor source: a man younger than 35 with Graves' ophthalmopathy.

This clonotype was detected ten times or more. This sequence joins TRBV30 and TRBJ2-2, with D tentatively TRBD1 or TRBD2 (5 bases each). V lost 4 bases, J lost 4 bases, and 7 bases lay in between. This CDR3 comprises 12 residues. CDR1 is GTSNPN, CDR2 SVGIG, per germline (reference sequence). The CDR3 coding sequence is TGTGCCTGGAATGGGGGCACCGGGGAGCTGTTTTTT. This encodes CAWNGGTGELFF.

V usage is TRBV10-3 and J usage is TRBJ2-3, with TRBD1 identical over 11 bases. V gave up 5 bases and J gave up 2 bases; unmatched junction bases: 6. Germline assignment: CDR1 ENHRY and CDR2 SYGVKD. The CDR3 length is 16 residues. The CDR3 reads CAISTGTGGYTDTQYF. The CDR3 DNA follows: TGTGCCATCAGTACAGGGACAGGGGGGTACACAGATACGCAGTATTTT.

This clonotype has ten or more counts. This chain connects TRBV4-1 to TRBJ2-3; D is possibly TRBD2 (5 bases). The CDR3 covers 15 residues. CDR1 is MGHRA, CDR2 YSYEKL, per germline. Trimming cost V 4 bases and J 1 base, with 12 bases left between them. CDR3 sequence reads: CASSRRAEGTDTQYF. In DNA form, the CDR3 reads TGCGCCAGCAGCCGCCGGGCGGAGGGCACAGATACGCAGTATTTT.

This clonotype was counted many times. The gene calls are TRBV20-1 and TRBJ1-4; 7 nucleotides align to TRBD1. Unmatched junction bases numbered 5, after V lost 5 bases and J lost 8 bases. The CDR3 sequence is 12 residues long. Germline V gives CDR1 DFQATT, CDR2 SNEGSKA (reference sequence). In nucleotides, the CDR3 is TGCAGTGCTTCCCAGGGGGGCGAAAAACTGTTTTTT. Its protein is CSASQGGEKLFF.